These T cell receptor beta chains were read from a single sample in a study of cytomegalovirus exposure and HLA in healthy donors. Clones were sequenced by immunoSEQ multiplex PCR, and TCRdb holds only the in-frame ones, with some missing. The repertoire holds nearly 95,000 clones, with nearly 80% as singletons. Source material: PBMCs. The receptors were gathered from a woman between 40 and 50 years old in good health and CMV-seronegative. CDR3s include the opening cysteine and the closing phenylalanine or tryptophan.

v_call	cdr3_aa
TRBV9	CASSPSTGGFHEQYF
TRBV29-1	CSVDRGADEKLFF
TRBV6-5	CASSKDRGGYTF
TRBV7-9	CASSLRGLAGKRQETQYF
TRBV11-2	CASSLAEGARAFF
TRBV6-1	CASSAGRGDPSGANVLTF
TRBV30	CAWSGPLFGGVAQYF
TRBV2	CASSDARPPYEQYF
TRBV19	CASSIASGRNQPQHF
TRBV4-1	CASSSGLAGAETQYF